These 16 T cell receptor beta chains were sequenced from one sample in a study of identical twins. TCRdb called the 5' RACE reads again in MiXCR, with one record for every CDR3 protein. The sample shows approximately 1.8 million distinct CDR3 sequences, less than 35% of them seen only once. The sequenced material came from cord blood. These receptors all come from a newborn girl in good health.

In DNA, the CDR3 is TGTGCCAGCAGTTTATGGACAGGGGGCGCAGAGACCCAGTACTTC. It encodes CASSLWTGGAETQYF. This chain connects TRBV28 to TRBJ2-7; 10 nucleotides align to TRBD1. The better agreement between TRBJ2-5 and the DNA end casts doubt on the J call. CDR1 and CDR2 from the germline V gene are MDHEN and SYDVKM. There are 15 residues in the CDR3.

As regards this clonotype: Sequence at one end of the junction differs from germline and may be a read error. The chain links TRBV28 to TRBJ1-2; the D gene is possibly TRBD1 (6 bases). This CDR3 has 15 residues. Germline V gene lookup returns CDR1 MDHEN and CDR2 SYDVKM. The CDR3 here is CDSSPYWTAYYGYTF. In DNA form, the CDR3 reads TGTGACAGCAGTCCTTATTGGACAGCCTACTATGGCTACACCTTC.

The V call is TRBV5-4, the J call TRBJ1-2; unclear D gene. This CDR3 comprises 16 residues. V lost 0 bases to trimming and J lost 4 bases, with 16 bases between them. Germline V gene data show CDR1 as SGHNT and CDR2 as YYREEE (reference sequence). The CDR3 region has the DNA TGTGCCAGCAGCTTGGAGGGCTCGAGGGTAGGCTATGGCTACACCTTC. Its protein is CASSLEGSRVGYGYTF. The full variable domain, its missing parts supplied by reference TRBV5-4 and TRBJ1-2, is ETGVTQSPTHLIKTRGQQVTLRCSSQSGHNTVSWYQQALGQGPQFIFQYYREEENGRGNFPPRFSGLQFPNYSSELNVNALELDDSALYLCASSLEGSRVGYGYTFGSGTRLTVV.

This clonotype was seen a few times. The CDR3 region is CASSAGTPYYEQYF. The CDR3 bases are TGCGCCAGCAGCGCGGGGACCCCCTATTACGAGCAGTACTTC. The chain recombines TRBV4-1 with TRBJ2-7, with a possible D match to TRBD2 (6 bases). Per germline, CDR1 MGHRA and CDR2 YSYEKL. The V and J ends lost 5 bases and 4 bases respectively, with 15 bases between them. CDR3 length equals 14 residues.

Of note for this clonotype: A read error may be the cause here, since a much bigger clone is one base away. The chain combines TRBV3-1 with TRBJ2-3; perhaps TRBD2 as D (6 bases). This CDR3 comprises 16 residues. Trimming took off 4 bases at V and 4 bases at J, with 18 bases between the two ends. The germline V gene encodes CDR1 LGHDT and CDR2 YNNKEL (reference sequence). CDR3 in amino acids: CASSPGTRLFADTQYF. The CDR3 DNA is TGTGCCAGCAGCCCGGGGACTCGCCTTTTCGCAGATACGCAGTATTTT.

This clonotype was seen a few times. The V gene is TRBV19, the J gene TRBJ2-7, with a tentative D call TRBD1 (5 bases). This CDR3 comprises 13 residues. V lost 5 bases and J 0 bases, leaving 8 bases between the germline ends. The germline V gene has CDR1 LNHDA and CDR2 SQIVND (reference sequence). CDR3: CASSGHDSYEQYF. In nucleotides, the CDR3 is TGTGCCAGTAGTGGACACGACTCCTACGAGCAGTACTTC.

This clonotype was seen a handful of times. The chain recombines TRBV4-1 with TRBJ2-4, with no clear D. Germline V CDR1 and CDR2: MGHRA, YSYEKL. V was trimmed by 1 base and J by 0 bases, leaving 10 bases between them. The CDR3 is 16 residues long. The CDR3 coding sequence is TGCGCCAGCAGCCAAGTCGGCGTTTTAGCCAAAAACATTCAGTACTTC. Translation gives CASSQVGVLAKNIQYF.

The rearrangement uses TRBV27 and TRBJ2-7; tentative D call: TRBD1 (6 bases). V was cut by 11 bases and J by 0 bases, with 11 bases left in between. This CDR3 spans 12 amino acids. Germline CDR1 reads MNHEY; CDR2 reads SMNVEV (reference sequence). CDR3 loop: CAPRDTSYEQYF. As DNA, the CDR3 is TGTGCCCCCCGGGACACCTCCTACGAGCAGTACTTC.

This clonotype was seen ten or more times. The V and J genes are TRBV20-1 and TRBJ1-5; D is possibly TRBD1 (6 bases). The CDR3 consists of 12 residues. V lost 3 bases and J lost 7, with 10 bases in between. Germline V gene data show CDR1 as DFQATT and CDR2 as SNEGSKA (reference sequence). CDR3: CSAREGVQPQHF. The CDR3, as DNA: TGCAGTGCTAGGGAGGGGGTGCAGCCCCAGCATTTT.

The chain recombines TRBV29-1 with TRBJ2-2; 8 positions match TRBD2. Trimming removed 7 bases from V and 7 bases from J; junction bases left unmatched: 14. The germline V gene has CDR1 SQVTM and CDR2 ANQGSEA. The CDR3 runs to 15 residues. CDR3 loop: CSALSGSGSVGELFF. In DNA form, the CDR3 reads TGCAGCGCACTGAGCGGGAGTGGTTCCGTCGGGGAGCTGTTTTTT.

The V and J genes are TRBV20-1 and TRBJ1-2, with a weak D call TRBD1 (6 bases). The CDR3 sequence is 14 residues long. Trimming stripped 6 bases from V and 4 bases from J, with 18 bases between. CDR1 is DFQATT, CDR2 SNEGSKA, per germline (reference sequence). The CDR3 coding sequence is TGCAGTGCCGCCCTTACAGGGAAAGGCTATGGCTACACCTTC. This encodes CSAALTGKGYGYTF.

This clonotype has only a few counts. The chain employs TRBV18 and TRBJ2-4, with 8 bases aligning to TRBD2. The CDR3 is made up of 14 amino acids. The ends lost 2 bases at V and 8 bases at J; junction bases unmatched: 5. Germline CDR1 reads KGHSH; CDR2 reads LQKENI. The CDR3 reads CASSPASGRYIQYF. The DNA of the CDR3 is TGTGCCAGCTCACCAGCTAGCGGGCGGTACATTCAGTACTTC.

This clonotype appeared many times. This chain links TRBV7-2 with TRBJ2-7; 7 positions match TRBD2. Trimming took 2 bases from V and 3 from J; bases not matched to a gene: 4. Germline lookup yields CDR1 SGHTA and CDR2 FQGNSA. The CDR3 has 14 residues. In DNA form, the CDR3 reads TGTGCCAGCAGCTTAACATTAGCGGGCTACGAGCAGTACTTC. Protein: CASSLTLAGYEQYF.

This chain joins TRBV25-1 and TRBJ1-1; 7 positions match TRBD1. J was trimmed by 3 bases and V by 7 bases; bases with no gene match: 2. Germline V gives CDR1 MGHDK, CDR2 SYGVNS. This CDR3 has 12 residues. The CDR3 nucleotides are TGTGCCAGCACCACAGGGGACACTGAAGCTTTCTTT. This sequence encodes CASTTGDTEAFF.

The chain is built from TRBV11-2 and TRBJ1-2; the D gene is possibly TRBD1 (6 bases). This CDR3 region has 18 residues. Germline CDR1 SGHAT, CDR2 FQNNGV. V lost 6 bases, J lost 3 bases, and 26 bases lay in between. The CDR3 DNA is TGTGCCAGCAGTACCCCGGGACGGGGGGCCTTCTTAGACTATGGCTACACCTTC. Amino acid sequence: CASSTPGRGAFLDYGYTF.

The table lists this clonotype with many counts. The genes are TRBV27 and TRBJ2-3, with D perhaps matching TRBD1 or TRBD2 (5 bases each). V shed 5 bases and J shed 10 bases, with 16 bases lying between them. CDR1 and CDR2 from the germline V gene are MNHEY and SMNVEV (reference sequence). The CDR3 extends over 13 amino acids. CDR3 in DNA: TGTGCCAGCAGTCCACTACGGGGACCATCGCAGTATTTT. It yields the protein CASSPLRGPSQYF.